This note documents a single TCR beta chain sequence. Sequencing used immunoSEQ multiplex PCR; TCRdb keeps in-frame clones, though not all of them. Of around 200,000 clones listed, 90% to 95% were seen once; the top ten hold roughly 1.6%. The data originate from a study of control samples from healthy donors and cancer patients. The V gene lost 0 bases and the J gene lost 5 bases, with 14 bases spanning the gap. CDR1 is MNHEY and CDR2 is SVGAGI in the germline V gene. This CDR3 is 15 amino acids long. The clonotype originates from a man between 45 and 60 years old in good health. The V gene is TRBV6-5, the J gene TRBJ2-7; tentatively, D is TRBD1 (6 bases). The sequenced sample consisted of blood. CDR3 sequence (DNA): TGTGCCAGCAGTTACTCGATTTGGACAGCTAACGAGCAGTACGTC. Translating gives CASSYSIWTANEQYV.